The 28 T cell receptor beta chains below all came from one sample that was sequenced in a study of T cells after yellow fever vaccination. TCRdb itself ran the 5' RACE reads through MiXCR, one entry per CDR3 protein. Counted here are approximately 550,000 distinct CDR3 sequences, roughly 21% occurring once; the ten biggest clones make up roughly an eighth. The sequencing here drew on PBMCs, taken 15 days after the yellow fever booster vaccination. Source of these receptors: a man between 25 and 39 years old who received the YFV17D yellow fever vaccine.

This clonotype occurred many times. The chain employs TRBV6-1 and TRBJ2-5; possible D gene TRBD1, 6 bases. V lost 7 bases, J lost 2 bases, and 8 bases lay in between. Germline lookup yields CDR1 MNHNS and CDR2 SASEGT. The CDR3 is made up of 12 amino acids. CDR3 residues: CASTGQQETQYF. The CDR3 DNA reads TGTGCCAGCACCGGACAGCAAGAGACCCAGTACTTC.

This clonotype was recorded a few times. This chain's CDR3 is CASSSGQGVYEQFF. CDR3 DNA sequence: TGTGCCAGCAGCTCGGGACAGGGTGTCTATGAGCAGTTCTTC. The chain uses TRBV7-7 and TRBJ2-1, with 9 bases identical to TRBD1. There are 14 residues in the CDR3. Per the germline V gene, CDR1 is SSHAT and CDR2 is FNYEAQ (reference sequence). The V segment lost 4 bases and the J segment 8 bases; nucleotides outside the gene matches: 6.

The chain has TRBV20-1 and TRBJ2-7; 11 bases fit TRBD2. The CDR3 loop spans 13 amino acids. The V and J ends lost 3 bases and 2 bases, in that order; junction bases with no gene match: 0. CDR1 is DFQATT, CDR2 SNEGSKA, per germline (reference sequence). The CDR3 DNA sequence: TGCAGTGCTAGGACTAGCGGGGCCTACGAGCAGTACTTC. This codes for CSARTSGAYEQYF.

This clonotype appeared many times. The chain carries TRBV7-2 and TRBJ2-2; possibly TRBD1 for D (5 bases). V was trimmed by 5 bases and J by 1 base, leaving 14 bases between them. Germline CDR1 is SGHTA and CDR2 is FQGNSA. This CDR3 is built from 16 residues. The CDR3 loop reads CASSNPGALNTGELFF. For the CDR3, the DNA is TGTGCCAGCAGCAATCCTGGGGCTCTGAACACCGGGGAGCTGTTTTTT.

The chain joins TRBV5-1 to TRBJ2-1; D may be TRBD1 (6 bases). From germline, CDR1 is SGHRS and CDR2 YFSETQ. The CDR3 has 13 residues. Trimming pared 3 bases from V and 6 bases from J, leaving 10 bases between. The CDR3 here is CASSSDSFNEQFF. The CDR3 DNA is TGCGCCAGCAGCTCGGACAGCTTCAATGAGCAGTTCTTC. Based on the CDR3 plus reference TRBV5-1 and TRBJ2-1, the full variable domain is KAGVTQTPRYLIKTRGQQVTLSCSPISGHRSVSWYQQTPGQGLQFLFEYFSETQRNKGNFPGRFSGRQFSNSRSEMNVSTLELGDSALYLCASSSDSFNEQFFGPGTRLTVL.

This chain uses TRBV28 with TRBJ2-5; D is undetermined. The germline V gene has CDR1 MDHEN and CDR2 SYDVKM. Deletions cut 3 bases from V and 5 bases from J, with 13 bases between. The CDR3 length is 14 residues. The CDR3 nucleotides are TGTGCCAGCAGTTTTTGGTGGGGTAACGAGACCCAGTACTTC. Protein: CASSFWWGNETQYF.

The chain carries TRBV4-3 and TRBJ2-3; 9 nucleotides align to TRBD2. The germline V gene has CDR1 LGHNA and CDR2 YSLEER. CDR3 length equals 18 residues. The J segment lost 1 base and the V segment lost 0 bases, leaving 8 bases of the junction unmatched. Here the CDR3 DNA reads TGCGCCAGCAGCCAAGATTTGGCTAGCGGGACCCGCACAGATACGCAGTATTTT. Protein: CASSQDLASGTRTDTQYF.

This clonotype was picked up a small number of times. The J gene is TRBJ2-7, the V gene TRBV6-2 or TRBV6-3, with D unclear. Trimming shortened V by 2 bases and J by 2 bases, and 10 bases separated the two germline ends. The V gene's germline CDR1 is MNHEY and CDR2 SVGEGT. The CDR3 extends over 14 amino acids. The CDR3 region is CASSYPNGPYEQYF. The DNA of the CDR3 is TGTGCCAGCAGTTACCCCAACGGACCCTACGAGCAGTACTTC.

The chain couples TRBV5-1 to TRBJ2-4, with no clear D. Germline CDR1 SGHRS, CDR2 YFSETQ. V was trimmed by 0 bases and J by 6 bases, leaving 7 bases between them. The CDR3 loop spans 13 amino acids. The CDR3 DNA reads as TGCGCCAGCAGCTTGGGGAGTCCAAACATTCAGTACTTC. It specifies CASSLGSPNIQYF.

In its sample, this clonotype was seen a few times. This chain links TRBV7-2 with TRBJ2-2; no firm D call. The CDR3 is made up of 15 amino acids. V lost 2 bases and J 0 bases, leaving 7 bases between the germline ends. Germline CDR1 is SGHTA and CDR2 is FQGNSA. The CDR3 loop is CASSLLLANTGELFF. The CDR3 nucleotides read TGTGCCAGCAGCTTACTTCTAGCGAACACCGGGGAGCTGTTTTTT.

The CDR3 loop is CASSRDLAGTNTGELFF. For the CDR3, the DNA is TGCGCCAGCAGCCGTGACTTGGCGGGAACGAACACCGGGGAGCTGTTTTTT. This chain connects TRBV4-3 to TRBJ2-2; D is possibly TRBD2 (6 bases). The germline V and J ends were trimmed by 4 bases and 0 bases, with 15 bases remaining between them. This CDR3 spans 17 amino acids. The germline V gene encodes CDR1 LGHNA and CDR2 YSLEER.

This clonotype has just a few counts. This chain uses TRBV6-1 with TRBJ2-7, with 7 positions matching TRBD1. This CDR3 region has 15 residues. V shed 7 bases, J shed 3 bases, and the junction held 12 bases outside the gene matches. From germline, CDR1 is MNHNS and CDR2 SASEGT. This chain's CDR3 is CASTRLLRQGYEQYF. The CDR3 DNA reads as TGTGCCAGCACCCGGCTTCTCCGACAGGGCTACGAGCAGTACTTC.

Here the CDR3 DNA reads TGTGCCCCGCTGGAGCCGTCCCAAGAGACCCAGTACTTC. Translating it yields CAPLEPSQETQYF. The rearrangement uses TRBV7-2 and TRBJ2-5; D is unclear. The V end lost 11 bases, the J end lost 1 base, and 14 bases lay between the germline ends. CDR3 length: 13 residues. Germline values: CDR1 SGHTA, CDR2 FQGNSA.

The rearrangement uses TRBV20-1 and TRBJ1-1; 8 bases agree with TRBD1. The germline V gene has CDR1 DFQATT and CDR2 SNEGSKA (reference sequence). CDR3 length equals 13 residues. The ends lost 6 bases at V and 4 bases at J; junction bases unmatched: 7. The CDR3 bases are TGCAGTGCCCCGCAGGGGGCGGTCACTGAAGCTTTCTTT. It specifies CSAPQGAVTEAFF.

The rearrangement uses TRBV27 and TRBJ2-5, with TRBD1 identical over 8 bases. This CDR3 is 14 amino acids long. Germline V lookup: CDR1 MNHEY, CDR2 SMNVEV (reference sequence). The junction had 9 bases not matched to a gene; V was cut back by 3 bases and J by 9 bases. The CDR3 DNA follows: TGTGCCAGCAGTTTGGGTCAGGGGGCAAGGGCCCAGTACTTC. Translated: CASSLGQGARAQYF.

The chain joins TRBV10-3 to TRBJ2-1, with 13 bases fitting TRBD2. CDR3 length equals 15 residues. V dropped 8 bases and J dropped 8; count of bases not matched to a gene: 9. Germline CDR1 is ENHRY and CDR2 is SYGVKD. The CDR3 sequence: CAISTSGGGSHEQFF. The DNA for the CDR3 is TGTGCCATCTCTACTAGCGGGGGGGGTAGCCATGAGCAGTTCTTC.

The chain joins TRBV20-1 to TRBJ2-3; D may be TRBD2 (6 bases). Germline V CDR1 and CDR2: DFQATT, SNEGSKA (reference sequence). The CDR3 has 16 amino acids. The germline V and J ends were trimmed by 4 bases and 0 bases, with 17 bases remaining between them. CDR3 sequence: CSATTRLSGSTDTQYF. The DNA of the CDR3 is TGCAGTGCTACCACCCGACTTAGCGGAAGCACAGATACGCAGTATTTT.

In this sample, this clonotype turned up a few times. The chain links TRBV3-1 to TRBJ2-3; D is perhaps TRBD2 (6 bases). V was pared by 11 bases and J by 6 bases, with 15 bases between. Germline V CDR1 and CDR2: LGHDT, YNNKEL (reference sequence). The CDR3 is 12 amino acids. The CDR3 region is CAAGGGADTQYF. The CDR3 nucleotides are TGTGCCGCCGGTGGAGGGGCGGATACGCAGTATTTT.

In its sample, this clonotype was seen a few times. The chain is built from TRBV6-2 or TRBV6-3 and TRBJ1-1, with unresolved D. The CDR3 has 12 residues. Between the trimmed V and J ends, which lost 6 bases and 4 bases, there was a span of 9 bases. The germline V gene has CDR1 MNHEY and CDR2 SVGEGT. The CDR3 DNA sequence: TGTGCCAGCAGGGTCCGCGGCACTGAAGCTTTCTTT. It is translated as CASRVRGTEAFF.

The CDR3 DNA sequence: TGCAGTGCTAGATATAGCGTTTCGGCAGATACGCAGTATTTT. Amino acid sequence: CSARYSVSADTQYF. V is TRBV20-1 and J is TRBJ2-3, with a possible D match to TRBD2 (5 bases). Trimming took off 2 bases at V and 4 bases at J, with 13 bases between the two ends. The germline CDR1 and CDR2 sequences are DFQATT and SNEGSKA (reference sequence). CDR3 size: 14 residues.

The chain joins TRBV29-1 to TRBJ1-1; D call uncertain. V was cut by 1 base and J by 8 bases, with 11 bases left in between. The CDR3 covers 12 residues. The germline gives CDR1 SQVTM, CDR2 ANQGSEA. Here the CDR3 DNA reads TGCAGCGTTGAAGCAAACCGAAAAGAAGCTTTCTTT. Amino acids: CSVEANRKEAFF.

This sequence joins TRBV12-3 or TRBV12-4 and TRBJ2-1; D not certain. This CDR3 spans 12 amino acids. V lost 8 bases and J lost 8, with 13 bases in between. CDR3 nucleotides: TGTGCCAGCGGCACTGGATGGGATGAGCAGTTCTTC. Residues: CASGTGWDEQFF.

The chain combines TRBV3-1 with TRBJ2-3, with D perhaps matching TRBD1 (6 bases). Trimming took 4 bases from V and 2 from J, leaving 13 bases between them. The CDR3 is 15 residues long. Germline CDR1 is LGHDT and CDR2 is YNNKEL (reference sequence). CDR3 loop: CASSPGDIFTDTQYF. The CDR3 DNA reads TGTGCCAGCAGCCCCGGGGACATCTTCACAGATACGCAGTATTTT.

With respect to this clonotype: One junction end does not reproduce the germline sequence, and a read error may be involved. The chain joins TRBV20-1 to TRBJ2-1; 7 bases fit TRBD2. The germline CDR1 and CDR2 sequences are DFQATT and SNEGSKA (reference sequence). CDR3 length equals 16 residues. The CDR3 region has the DNA TGCTGTGCTAGAGGATGGGGAGGGAGGTCCTACAATGAGCAGTTCTTC. It is translated as CCARGWGGRSYNEQFF.

This clonotype was counted a few times. The chain recombines TRBV5-8 with TRBJ2-4; the D gene is possibly TRBD1 (6 bases). Per germline, CDR1 SGHTS and CDR2 YDEGEE. V was pared by 5 bases and J by 0 bases, with 12 bases between. This CDR3 has 15 amino acids. The CDR3 DNA reads TGTGCCAGCAGAACAGGGTCCCTAGCCAAAAACATTCAGTACTTC. Protein: CASRTGSLAKNIQYF.

This clonotype appeared a few times. V and J are TRBV18 and TRBJ1-5, with 12 positions matching TRBD1. The germline V gene encodes CDR1 KGHSH and CDR2 LQKENI. V trimming: 2 bases; J trimming: 0 bases; junction bases outside the gene matches: 2. The CDR3 extends over 17 amino acids. Here the CDR3 DNA reads TGTGCCAGCTCACCAGGGACAGGGGGCCTTAGCAATCAGCCCCAGCATTTT. Protein sequence: CASSPGTGGLSNQPQHF.

CDR3 sequence (DNA): TGTGCCAGCAGTGTACCGGGACCCCCCTACGAGCAGTACTTC. Amino acids: CASSVPGPPYEQYF. The rearrangement uses TRBV28 and TRBJ2-7; D may be TRBD1 or TRBD2 (5 bases each). Germline V gene lookup returns CDR1 MDHEN and CDR2 SYDVKM. V was clipped by 5 bases and J by 2 bases, with 13 bases between them. This CDR3 region has 14 residues.

J is TRBJ2-1 and V is TRBV6-2 or TRBV6-3, with 9 positions matching TRBD2. The CDR3 length is 17 residues. The J segment lost 0 bases and the V segment lost 0 bases, leaving 3 bases of the junction unmatched. The V gene's germline CDR1 is MNHEY and CDR2 SVGEGT. This CDR3 reads CASSYSSSGVSYNEQFF. Here the CDR3 DNA reads TGTGCCAGCAGTTACTCATCTAGCGGGGTCTCCTACAATGAGCAGTTCTTC.